This T cell receptor (beta chain) was retrieved from a study of blood T cell repertoires in COVID-19. Study background: T cells, B-cell-depleted T cells, or PBMCs provided the cDNA or gDNA that served as material.

Study processing details: By means of reference gene primer amplification, nucleated cell counts were estimated. Method: immunoSEQ multiplex PCR; TCRdb's copy keeps in-frame clones and lacks some. V and J calls plus clone size are reproduced from that table; the DNA served to infer D and trimming. The sample includes 240,000 or so clones, approximately 84% of them seen just once. Germline loops: CDR1 SGHAT, CDR2 FQNNGV. CDR3 size: 15 residues. V trimming: 8 bases; J trimming: 3 bases; junction bases outside the gene matches: 8. Sequencing used peripheral blood. The TCR was taken from a woman in her thirties who had recovered from COVID-19. The J gene is TRBJ2-3, the V gene TRBV11-2; 10 nucleotides agree with TRBD2. CDR3 DNA sequence: TGTGCCAGCTCCGTATGGACTAGCGGTACAGATACGCAGTATTTT. Protein product: CASSVWTSGTDTQYF.